The sequence of this T cell receptor beta chain was determined in a study of regulatory T cells in long-lasting Graves disease. CDR3 length equals 14 residues. From germline, CDR1 is MNHEY and CDR2 SMNVEV (reference sequence). Trimming shortened V by 3 bases and J by 1 base, and 8 bases separated the two germline ends. For TCR beta, libraries came from iRepertoire HTBI primers and Arm-PCR of CDR3 regions. A single record per CDR3 protein comes from TCRdb applying MiXCR to the multiplex PCR reads. The sample yields under 250,000 distinct CDR3 sequences, roughly 19% seen once. The time point is: newly diagnosed GD, antithyroid drugs for less than 3 months. From RNA extracted from PBMCs, the TCR library was made. This clonotype was detected ten times or more. These same records also appear under a second study, on T cells in Graves' hyperthyroidism and ophthalmopathy. From that study: Researchers defined stable Graves' hyperthyroidism as no ophthalmopathy progression within 18 months. Subjects aged 18 to 65 presented with newly diagnosed hyperthyroidism of less than 2 months' duration. In the blood, most expanded thyroid clonotypes above 0.001 appeared as well.

The TCR comes from a woman aged 30 to 39 with Graves disease. The sequenced sample was peripheral blood mononuclear cells (PBMCs), obtained at new diagnosis, from a patient treated with antithyroid drugs. The J gene is TRBJ2-3, the V gene TRBV27; no firm D call. The CDR3 spells CASSLVGGTDTQYF. In DNA form, the CDR3 reads TGTGCCAGCAGTTTGGTTGGTGGCACAGATACGCAGTATTTT.